Described below is a single T cell receptor (beta chain) sequence and its context. Losses at the gene ends were 3 bases for V and 4 bases for J; bases not matched to a gene: 4. Germline V gene data show CDR1 as SGHNT and CDR2 as YENEEA. This CDR3 is built from 14 residues. The source of the sample is a study of blood T cell repertoires in COVID-19. Study in general: Whether acute or convalescent, the COVID-19 samples came from the United States, Italy and Spain. The cDNA or gDNA used as material had been derived from T cells, B-cell-depleted T cells, or PBMCs.

How the authors handled the data: Nucleated cell number was recorded as an estimate derived from reference gene primer amplification. The table came from immunoSEQ multiplex PCR; TCRdb's copy has only in-frame clones and leaves some out. V, J and clone size were drawn from that table, and D and trimming were deduced from the DNA. The data contain hundreds of thousands of clones, more than 70% of them seen just once; the ten biggest clones take up under 2.5%. The gene calls are TRBV11-3 and TRBJ2-5, with 8 bases fitting TRBD1. The source of this sequence is a woman aged 40 to 49 who had recovered from COVID-19. The material sequenced was peripheral blood. The CDR3 loop reads CASSLTGAGETQYF. CDR3 sequence (DNA): TGTGCCAGCAGCTTGACAGGGGCGGGAGAGACCCAGTACTTC.